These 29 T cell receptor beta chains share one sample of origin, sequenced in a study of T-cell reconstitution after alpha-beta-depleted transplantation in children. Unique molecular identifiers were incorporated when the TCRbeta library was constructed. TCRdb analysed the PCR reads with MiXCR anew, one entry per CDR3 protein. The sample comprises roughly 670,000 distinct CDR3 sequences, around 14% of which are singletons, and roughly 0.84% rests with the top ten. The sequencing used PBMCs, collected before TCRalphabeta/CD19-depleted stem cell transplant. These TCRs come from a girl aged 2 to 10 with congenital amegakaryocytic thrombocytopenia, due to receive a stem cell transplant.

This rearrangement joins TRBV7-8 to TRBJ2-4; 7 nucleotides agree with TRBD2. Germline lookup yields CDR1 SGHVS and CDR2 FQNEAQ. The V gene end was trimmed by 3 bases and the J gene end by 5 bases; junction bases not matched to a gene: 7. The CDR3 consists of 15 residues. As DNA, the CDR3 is TGTGCCAGCAGCTTTGGCGGGGGAACAGAAAACATTCAGTACTTC. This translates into CASSFGGGTENIQYF. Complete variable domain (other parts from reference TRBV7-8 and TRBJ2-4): GAGVSQSPRYKVAKRGQDVALRCDPISGHVSLFWYQQALGQGPEFLTYFQNEAQLDKSGLPSDRFFAERPEGSVSTLKIQRTQQEDSAVYLCASSFGGGTENIQYFGAGTRLSVL.

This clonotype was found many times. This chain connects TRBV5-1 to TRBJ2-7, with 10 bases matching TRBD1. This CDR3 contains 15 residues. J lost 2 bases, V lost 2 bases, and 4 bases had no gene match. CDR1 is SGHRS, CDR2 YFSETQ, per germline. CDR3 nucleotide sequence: TGCGCCAGCAGCTTTCGACAGGGGGCCACCTACGAGCAGTACTTC. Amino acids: CASSFRQGATYEQYF.

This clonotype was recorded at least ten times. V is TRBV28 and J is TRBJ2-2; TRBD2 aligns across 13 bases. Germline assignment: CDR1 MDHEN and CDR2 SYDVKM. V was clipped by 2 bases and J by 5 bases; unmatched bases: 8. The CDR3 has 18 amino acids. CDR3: CASSLRTSGRLMTGELFF. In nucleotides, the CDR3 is TGTGCCAGCAGTTTAAGGACTAGCGGGAGATTAATGACCGGGGAGCTGTTTTTT. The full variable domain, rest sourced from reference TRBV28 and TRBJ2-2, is DVKVTQSSRYLVKRTGEKVFLECVQDMDHENMFWYRQDPGLGLRLIYFSYDVKMKEKGDIPEGYSVSREKKERFSLILESASTNQTSMYLCASSLRTSGRLMTGELFFGEGSRLTVL.

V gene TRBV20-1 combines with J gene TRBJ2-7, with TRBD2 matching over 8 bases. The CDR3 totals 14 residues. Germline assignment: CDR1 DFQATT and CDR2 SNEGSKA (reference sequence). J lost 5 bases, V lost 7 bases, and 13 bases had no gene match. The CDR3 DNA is TGCAGTGTCGTGGCCGGCGGGAGGATAAACGAGCAGTACTTC. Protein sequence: CSVVAGGRINEQYF.

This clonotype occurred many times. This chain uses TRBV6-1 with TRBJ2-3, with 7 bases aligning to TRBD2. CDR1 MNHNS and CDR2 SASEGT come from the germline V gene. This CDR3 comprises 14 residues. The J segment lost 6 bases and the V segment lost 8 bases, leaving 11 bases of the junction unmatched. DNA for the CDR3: TGTGCCAGCGCCCGACTAGCTAATCTCGATACGCAGTATTTT. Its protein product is CASARLANLDTQYF.

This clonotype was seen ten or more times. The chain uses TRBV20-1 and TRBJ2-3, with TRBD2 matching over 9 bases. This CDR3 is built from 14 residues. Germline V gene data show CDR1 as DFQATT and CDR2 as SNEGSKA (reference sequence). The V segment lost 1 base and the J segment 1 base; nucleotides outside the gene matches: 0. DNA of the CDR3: TGCAGTGCTAGAGGGACTAGCGGCACAGATACGCAGTATTTT. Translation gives CSARGTSGTDTQYF.

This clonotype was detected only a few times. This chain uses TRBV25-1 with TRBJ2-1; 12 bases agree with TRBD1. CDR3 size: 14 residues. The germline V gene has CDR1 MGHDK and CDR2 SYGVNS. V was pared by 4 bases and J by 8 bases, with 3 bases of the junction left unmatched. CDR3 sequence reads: CASSGDRGLYEQFF. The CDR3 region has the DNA TGTGCCAGCAGTGGGGACAGGGGGCTATATGAGCAGTTCTTC.

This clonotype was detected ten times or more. The CDR3 DNA is TGTGCCAGCAGCCGCCTGTATGGGGGCACTGAAGCTTTCTTT. It encodes CASSRLYGGTEAFF. The J gene is TRBJ1-1, the V gene TRBV7-9; D possibly corresponds to TRBD1 (5 bases). The CDR3 loop spans 14 amino acids. Germline CDR1 SEHNR, CDR2 FQNEAQ (reference sequence). The V end was cut by 5 bases, the J end by 4 bases, with 14 bases between.

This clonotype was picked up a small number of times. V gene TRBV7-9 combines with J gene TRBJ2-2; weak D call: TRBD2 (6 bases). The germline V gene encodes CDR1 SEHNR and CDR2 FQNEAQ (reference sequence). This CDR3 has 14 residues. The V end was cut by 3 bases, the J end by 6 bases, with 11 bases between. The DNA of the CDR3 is TGTGCCAGCAGCTTTCTCCTAGCGTCCGGGGAGCTGTTTTTT. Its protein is CASSFLLASGELFF.

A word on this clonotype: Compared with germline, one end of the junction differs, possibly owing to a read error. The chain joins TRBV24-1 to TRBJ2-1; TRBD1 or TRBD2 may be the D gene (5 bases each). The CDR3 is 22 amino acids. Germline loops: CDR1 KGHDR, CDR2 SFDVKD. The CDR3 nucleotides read TGTGCCGCCAGTGATTTGTTCCTGGGACGGAAAGCGGAGTCGTTCCTTGGGAATGAGCAGTTCTTC. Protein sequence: CAASDLFLGRKAESFLGNEQFF.

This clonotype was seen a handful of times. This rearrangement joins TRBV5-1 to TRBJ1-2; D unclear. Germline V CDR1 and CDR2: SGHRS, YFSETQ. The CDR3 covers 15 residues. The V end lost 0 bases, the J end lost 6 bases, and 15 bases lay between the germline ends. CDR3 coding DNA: TGCGCCAGCAGCTTGGAAACTCGAGGAGCCGATGGCTACACCTTC. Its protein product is CASSLETRGADGYTF.

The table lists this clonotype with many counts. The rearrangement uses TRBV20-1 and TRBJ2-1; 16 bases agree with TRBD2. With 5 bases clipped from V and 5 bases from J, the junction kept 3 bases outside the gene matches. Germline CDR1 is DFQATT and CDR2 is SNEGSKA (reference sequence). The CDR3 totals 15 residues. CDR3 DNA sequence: TGCAGTGCTGGGACTAGCGGGAGGGCCAACAATGAGCAGTTCTTC. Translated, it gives CSAGTSGRANNEQFF.

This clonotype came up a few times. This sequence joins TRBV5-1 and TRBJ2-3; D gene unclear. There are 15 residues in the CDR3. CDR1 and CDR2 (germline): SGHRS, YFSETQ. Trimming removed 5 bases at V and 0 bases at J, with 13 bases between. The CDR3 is CASRARGASTDTQYF. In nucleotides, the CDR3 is TGCGCCAGCAGGGCCCGAGGCGCTAGCACAGATACGCAGTATTTT.

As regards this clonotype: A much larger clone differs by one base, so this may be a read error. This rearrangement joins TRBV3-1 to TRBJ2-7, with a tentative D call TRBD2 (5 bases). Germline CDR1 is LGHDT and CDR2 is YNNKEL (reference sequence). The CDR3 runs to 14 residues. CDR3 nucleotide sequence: TGTGCCAGCACCCAAGCGGACGGATCCTACGAGCAGTACTTC. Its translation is CASTQADGSYEQYF.

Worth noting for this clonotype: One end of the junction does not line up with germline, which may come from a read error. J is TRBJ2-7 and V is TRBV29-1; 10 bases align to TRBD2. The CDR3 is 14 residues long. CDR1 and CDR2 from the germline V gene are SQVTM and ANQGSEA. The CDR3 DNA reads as TGCAGCGTTGAACTAGCGGGAGCTCTATACGAGCCGTACTTC. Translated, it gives CSVELAGALYEPYF.

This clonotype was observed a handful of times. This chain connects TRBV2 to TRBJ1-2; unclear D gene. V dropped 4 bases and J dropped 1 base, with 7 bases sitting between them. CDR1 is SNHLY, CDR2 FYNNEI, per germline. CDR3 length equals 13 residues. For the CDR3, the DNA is TGTGCCAGCAGTGTAGACGGTAACTATGGCTACACCTTC. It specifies CASSVDGNYGYTF.

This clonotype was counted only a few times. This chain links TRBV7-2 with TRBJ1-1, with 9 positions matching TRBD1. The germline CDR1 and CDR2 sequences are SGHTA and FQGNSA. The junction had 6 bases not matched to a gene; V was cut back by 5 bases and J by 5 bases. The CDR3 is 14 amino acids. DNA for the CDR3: TGTGCCAGCAGCGCGCGACAGGGGGTGACTGAAGCTTTCTTT. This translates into CASSARQGVTEAFF.

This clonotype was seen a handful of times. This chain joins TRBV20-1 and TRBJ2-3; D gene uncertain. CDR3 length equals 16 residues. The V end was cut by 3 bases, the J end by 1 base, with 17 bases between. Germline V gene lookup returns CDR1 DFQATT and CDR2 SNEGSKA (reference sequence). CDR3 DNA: TGCAGTGCTAGGGACCCTCGCACCGCAGGCACAGATACGCAGTATTTT. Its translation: CSARDPRTAGTDTQYF.

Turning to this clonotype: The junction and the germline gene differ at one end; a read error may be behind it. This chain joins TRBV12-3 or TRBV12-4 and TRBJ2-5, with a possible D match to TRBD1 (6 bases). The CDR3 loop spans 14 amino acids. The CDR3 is CASSSTRTEETHYF. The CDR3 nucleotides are TGTGCCAGCAGTTCCACCAGGACAGAAGAGACCCATTACTTC.

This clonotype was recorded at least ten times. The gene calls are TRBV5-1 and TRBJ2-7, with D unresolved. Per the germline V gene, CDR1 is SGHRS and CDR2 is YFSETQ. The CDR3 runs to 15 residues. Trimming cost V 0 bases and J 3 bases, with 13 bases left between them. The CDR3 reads CASSLEGGLIYEQYF. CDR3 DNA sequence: TGCGCCAGCAGCTTGGAGGGTGGGCTAATCTACGAGCAGTACTTC.

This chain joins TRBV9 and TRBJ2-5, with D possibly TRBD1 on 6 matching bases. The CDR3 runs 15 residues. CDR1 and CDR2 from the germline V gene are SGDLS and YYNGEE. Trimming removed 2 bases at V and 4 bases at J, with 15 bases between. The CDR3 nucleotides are TGTGCCAGCAGCGTGGCCAGGGGCGAAGGAGAGACCCAGTACTTC. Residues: CASSVARGEGETQYF.

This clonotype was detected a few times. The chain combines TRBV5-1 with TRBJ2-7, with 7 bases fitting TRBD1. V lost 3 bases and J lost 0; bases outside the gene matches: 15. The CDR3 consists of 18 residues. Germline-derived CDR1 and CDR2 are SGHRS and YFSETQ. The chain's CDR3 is CASSWGQSSYLFSYEQYF. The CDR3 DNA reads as TGCGCCAGCAGCTGGGGACAGTCTTCCTACCTATTCTCCTACGAGCAGTACTTC.

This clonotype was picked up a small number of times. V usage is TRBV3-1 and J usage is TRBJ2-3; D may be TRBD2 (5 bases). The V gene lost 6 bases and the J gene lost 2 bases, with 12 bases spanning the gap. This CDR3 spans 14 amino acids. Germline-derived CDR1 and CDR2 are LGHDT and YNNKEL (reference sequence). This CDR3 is CASRPSSSTDTQYF. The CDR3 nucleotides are TGTGCCAGCAGACCTAGCAGCTCCACAGATACGCAGTATTTT.

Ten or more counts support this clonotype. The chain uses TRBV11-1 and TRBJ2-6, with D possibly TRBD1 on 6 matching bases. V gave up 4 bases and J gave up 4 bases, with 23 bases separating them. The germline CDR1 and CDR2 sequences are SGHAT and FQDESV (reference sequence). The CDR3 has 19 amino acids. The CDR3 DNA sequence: TGTGCCAGCAGCTCCACAGGGACCTCTTTCTTTTACGGGGCCAACGTCCTGACTTTC. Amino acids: CASSSTGTSFFYGANVLTF.

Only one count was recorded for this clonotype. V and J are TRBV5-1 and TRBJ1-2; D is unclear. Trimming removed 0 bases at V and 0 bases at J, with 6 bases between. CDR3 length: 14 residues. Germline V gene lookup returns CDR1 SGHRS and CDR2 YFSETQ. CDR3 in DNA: TGCGCCAGCAGCTTGGCCCGGACTAACTATGGCTACACCTTC. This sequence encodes CASSLARTNYGYTF.

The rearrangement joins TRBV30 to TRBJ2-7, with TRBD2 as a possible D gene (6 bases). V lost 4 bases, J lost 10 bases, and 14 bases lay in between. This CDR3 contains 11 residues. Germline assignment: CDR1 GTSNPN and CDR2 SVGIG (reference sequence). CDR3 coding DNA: TGTGCCTGGACGGAGGGGTCGGTTCAGTACTTC. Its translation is CAWTEGSVQYF.

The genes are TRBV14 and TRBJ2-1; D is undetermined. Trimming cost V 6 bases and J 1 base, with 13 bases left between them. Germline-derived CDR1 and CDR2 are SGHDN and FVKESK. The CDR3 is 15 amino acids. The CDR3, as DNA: TGTGCCAGCAGAACCAGTACGAGTTCCTACAATGAGCAGTTCTTC. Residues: CASRTSTSSYNEQFF.

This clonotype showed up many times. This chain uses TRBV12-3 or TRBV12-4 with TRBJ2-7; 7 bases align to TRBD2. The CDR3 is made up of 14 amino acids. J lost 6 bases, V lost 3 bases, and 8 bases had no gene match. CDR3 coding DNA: TGTGCCAGCAGTTTTGACGGGAGGAGGTTCGAGCAGTACTTC. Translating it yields CASSFDGRRFEQYF.

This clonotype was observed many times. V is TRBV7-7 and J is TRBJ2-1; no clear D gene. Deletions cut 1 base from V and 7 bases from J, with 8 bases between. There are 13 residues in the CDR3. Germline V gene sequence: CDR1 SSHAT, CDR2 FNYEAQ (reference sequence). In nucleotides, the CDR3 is TGTGCCAGCAGCTTAGATAAAGGGAATGAGCAGTTCTTC. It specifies CASSLDKGNEQFF.